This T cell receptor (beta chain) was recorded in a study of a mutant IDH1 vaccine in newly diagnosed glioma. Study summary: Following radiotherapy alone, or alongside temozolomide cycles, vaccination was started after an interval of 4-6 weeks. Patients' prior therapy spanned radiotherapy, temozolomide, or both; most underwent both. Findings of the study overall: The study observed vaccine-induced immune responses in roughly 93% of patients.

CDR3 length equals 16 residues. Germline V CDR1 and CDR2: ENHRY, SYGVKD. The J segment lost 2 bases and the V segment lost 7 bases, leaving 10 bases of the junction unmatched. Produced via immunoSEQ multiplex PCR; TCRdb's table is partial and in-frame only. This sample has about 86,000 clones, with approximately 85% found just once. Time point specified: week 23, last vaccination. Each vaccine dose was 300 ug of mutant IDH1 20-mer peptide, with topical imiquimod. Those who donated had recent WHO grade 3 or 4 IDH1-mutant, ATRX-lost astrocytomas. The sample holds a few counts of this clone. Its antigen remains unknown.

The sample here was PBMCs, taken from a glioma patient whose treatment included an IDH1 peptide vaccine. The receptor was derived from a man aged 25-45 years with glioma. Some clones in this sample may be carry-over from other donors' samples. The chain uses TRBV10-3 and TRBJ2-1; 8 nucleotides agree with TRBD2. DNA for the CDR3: TGTGCCATCAACCGAAACGGGAGGGGGGCCTACAATGAGCAGTTCTTC. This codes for CAINRNGRGAYNEQFF.